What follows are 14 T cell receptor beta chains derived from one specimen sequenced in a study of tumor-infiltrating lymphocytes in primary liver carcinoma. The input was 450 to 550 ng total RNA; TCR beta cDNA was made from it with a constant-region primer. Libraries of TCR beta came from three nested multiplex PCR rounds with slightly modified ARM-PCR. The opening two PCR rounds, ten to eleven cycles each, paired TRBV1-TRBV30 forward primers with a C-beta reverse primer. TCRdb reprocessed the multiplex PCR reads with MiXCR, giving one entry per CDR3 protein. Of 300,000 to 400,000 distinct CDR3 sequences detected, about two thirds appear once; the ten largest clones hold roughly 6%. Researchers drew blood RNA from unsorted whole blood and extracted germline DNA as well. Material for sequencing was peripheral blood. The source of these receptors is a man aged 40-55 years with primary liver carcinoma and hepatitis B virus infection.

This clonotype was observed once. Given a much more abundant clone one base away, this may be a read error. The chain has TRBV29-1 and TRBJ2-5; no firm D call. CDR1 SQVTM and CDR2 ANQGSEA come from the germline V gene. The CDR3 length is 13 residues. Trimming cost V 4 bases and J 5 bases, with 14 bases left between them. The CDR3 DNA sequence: TGCAGCGTTGCGGCTGGGGTTATGGAGACCCAGTACTTC. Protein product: CSVAAGVMETQYF.

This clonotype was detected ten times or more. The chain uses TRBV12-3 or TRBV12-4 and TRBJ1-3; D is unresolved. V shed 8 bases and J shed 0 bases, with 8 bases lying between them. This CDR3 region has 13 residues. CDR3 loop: CASSPSSGNTIYF. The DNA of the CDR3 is TGTGCCAGCTCCCCGAGCTCTGGAAACACCATATATTTT.

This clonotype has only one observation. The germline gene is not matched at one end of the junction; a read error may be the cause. DNA of the CDR3: TGTACTAGCAGCCCCCGGGACTTC. It codes for CTSSPRDF. The chain recombines TRBV11-2 with TRBJ2-7, with a possible D match to TRBD2 (6 bases). Per germline, CDR1 SGHAT and CDR2 FQNNGV. This CDR3 region has 8 residues. The full variable domain, rest sourced from reference TRBV11-2 and TRBJ2-7, is EAGVAQSPRYKIIEKRQSVAFWCNPISGHATLYWYQQILGQGPKLLIQFQNNGVVDDSQLPKDRFSAERLKGVDSTLKIQPAKLEDSAVYLCTSSPRDFGPGTRLTVT.

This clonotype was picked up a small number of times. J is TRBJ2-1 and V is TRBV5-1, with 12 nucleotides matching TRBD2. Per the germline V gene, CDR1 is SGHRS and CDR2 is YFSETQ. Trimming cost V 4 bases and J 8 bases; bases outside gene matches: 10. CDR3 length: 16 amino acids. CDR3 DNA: TGCGCCAGCAGCCCTGGGAGGACTAGCGGGAACTATGAGCAGTTCTTC. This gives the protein CASSPGRTSGNYEQFF.

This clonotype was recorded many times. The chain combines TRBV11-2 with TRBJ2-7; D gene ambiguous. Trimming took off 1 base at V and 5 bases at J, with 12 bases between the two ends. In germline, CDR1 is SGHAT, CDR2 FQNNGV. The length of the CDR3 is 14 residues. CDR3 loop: CASSLGQDFDEQYF. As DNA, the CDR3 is TGTGCCAGCAGCTTAGGTCAAGACTTCGACGAGCAGTACTTC.

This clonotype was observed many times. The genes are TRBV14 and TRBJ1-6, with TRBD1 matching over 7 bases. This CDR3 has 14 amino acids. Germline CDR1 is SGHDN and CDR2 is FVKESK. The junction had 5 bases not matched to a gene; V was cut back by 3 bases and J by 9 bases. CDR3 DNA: TGTGCCAGCAGCCAGACAGGGAGGGGTTCACCCCTCCACTTT. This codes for CASSQTGRGSPLHF.

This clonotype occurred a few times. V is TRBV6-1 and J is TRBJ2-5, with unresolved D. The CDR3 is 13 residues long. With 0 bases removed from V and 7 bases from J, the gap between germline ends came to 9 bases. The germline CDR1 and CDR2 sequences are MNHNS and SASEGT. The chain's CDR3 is CASSEARVRTQYF. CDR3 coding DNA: TGTGCCAGCAGTGAAGCGCGAGTCAGGACCCAGTACTTC.

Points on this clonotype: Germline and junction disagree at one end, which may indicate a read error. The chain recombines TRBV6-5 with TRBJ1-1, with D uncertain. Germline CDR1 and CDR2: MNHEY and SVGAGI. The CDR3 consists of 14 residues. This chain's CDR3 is CARSYDTMSTEAFF. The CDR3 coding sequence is TGTGCCAGGAGTTACGACACCATGAGCACTGAAGCTTTCTTT.

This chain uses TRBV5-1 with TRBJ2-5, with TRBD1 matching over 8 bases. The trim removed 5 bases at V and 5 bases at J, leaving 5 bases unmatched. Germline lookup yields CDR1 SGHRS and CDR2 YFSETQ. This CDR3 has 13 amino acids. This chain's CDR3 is CASRPGGVETQYF. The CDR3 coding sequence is TGCGCCAGCAGACCAGGGGGCGTGGAGACCCAGTACTTC.

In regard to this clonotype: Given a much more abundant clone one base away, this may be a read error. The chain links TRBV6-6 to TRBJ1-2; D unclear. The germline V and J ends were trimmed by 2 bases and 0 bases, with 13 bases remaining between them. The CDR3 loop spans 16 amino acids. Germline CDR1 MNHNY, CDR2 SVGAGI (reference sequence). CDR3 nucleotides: TGTGCCAGCAGTTACGGCGGTCAAAGAGCTAACTATGGCTACACCTTC. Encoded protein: CASSYGGQRANYGYTF.

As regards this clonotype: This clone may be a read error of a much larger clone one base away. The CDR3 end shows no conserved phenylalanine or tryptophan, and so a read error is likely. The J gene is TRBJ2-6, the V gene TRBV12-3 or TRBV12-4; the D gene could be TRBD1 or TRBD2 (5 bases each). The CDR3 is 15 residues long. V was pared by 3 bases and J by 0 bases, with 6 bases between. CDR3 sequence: CASSFGGSGANVLTL. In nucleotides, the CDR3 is TGTGCCAGCAGTTTTGGGGGCTCTGGGGCCAACGTCCTGACTCTC.

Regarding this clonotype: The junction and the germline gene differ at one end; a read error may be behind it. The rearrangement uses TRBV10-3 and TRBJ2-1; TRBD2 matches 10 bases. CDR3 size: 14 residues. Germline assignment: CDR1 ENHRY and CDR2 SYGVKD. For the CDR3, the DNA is TGTGCCAGCAGTAGCGGGAGGACCAAAAATGAACAGTTCTTC. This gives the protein CASSSGRTKNEQFF.

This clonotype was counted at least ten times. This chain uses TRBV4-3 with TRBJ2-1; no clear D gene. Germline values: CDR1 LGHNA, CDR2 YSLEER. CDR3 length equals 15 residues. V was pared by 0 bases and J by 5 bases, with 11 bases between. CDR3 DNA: TGCGCCAGCAGCCAAGATCCCAGAGTGAACAATGAGCAGTTCTTC. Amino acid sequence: CASSQDPRVNNEQFF.

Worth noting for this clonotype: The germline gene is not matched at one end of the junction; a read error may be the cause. The CDR3 nucleotides read TGCGCGAGCAAGGACAGGGGTAACGATGAAAAACTGTTTTTT. Residues: CASKDRGNDEKLFF. This chain links TRBV4-1 with TRBJ1-4; 9 bases align to TRBD1. Germline V lookup: CDR1 MGHRA, CDR2 YSYEKL. This CDR3 region has 14 residues.